This note documents a single TCR beta chain sequence. Its target is unknown. The sample comes from a study of HIV-infected children after antiretroviral therapy interruption. Study-level information: Four children interrupted treatment; four stayed on continuous treatment. Study-level points and caveats: Naive CD4+ Gini coefficient rose by interruption end, suggesting clonal expansion.

Treatment indicated: PENTA 11 planned treatment interruption arm or continuous ART arm. Sorting from thawed PBMCs isolated naive CD4+ CD45RA+ CD45RO- T cells. The TCR library was built from RNA with a 3' RACE protocol and unique molecular identifiers. TCRdb re-called the 3' RACE reads with MiXCR, one entry per CDR3 protein. Of approximately 95,000 distinct CDR3 sequences listed, about 6.3% are singletons. With V trimmed by 5 bases and J by 7 bases, 4 bases remained unmatched. This CDR3 comprises 13 residues. CDR1 is MNHGY and CDR2 is SVAAGI in the germline V gene. The clonotype originates from a pool of human donors with HIV. The chain is built from TRBV6-9 and TRBJ2-2, with 7 positions matching TRBD2. This sample comprised CD45RA+ CD4+ T cells from PBMCs, pooled from several time points, obtained from a donor given antiretroviral therapy, either interrupted or continuous. The subset denotes: naive CD4+ CD45RA+ CD45RO- T cells. The CDR3 nucleotides are TGTGCCAGCAGTGAGCGGGATCTCGGGGAGCTGTTTTTT. Protein sequence: CASSERDLGELFF.